These 18 T cell receptor beta chains were sequenced from one sample in a study of CD8 T cells in ankylosing spondylitis. Overall study results and limits: A TCR beta motif of under 10 highly homologous variants seemed to mark ankylosing spondylitis blood.

TCRdb re-called the 5' RACE reads through MiXCR, storing one row per CDR3 protein. The data contain some 840,000 distinct CDR3 sequences, roughly 12% of them singletons. These receptors have no known antigen. The sample was blood, either unsorted or a sorted T cell fraction (not recorded which). These receptor sequences come from a male donor with ankylosing spondylitis.

This clonotype was seen just once. The V call is TRBV29-1, the J call TRBJ1-1, with D possibly being TRBD1 (5 bases). The germline V and J ends were trimmed by 3 bases and 2 bases, with 16 bases remaining between them. CDR3 length: 15 amino acids. Germline CDR1 and CDR2: SQVTM and ANQGSEA. The DNA of the CDR3 is TGCAGCGTTGATAGGATTTTAGGGGCAAACACTGAAGCTTTCTTT. Translation gives CSVDRILGANTEAFF.

This clonotype turned up a few times. J is TRBJ2-2 and V is TRBV28, with D possibly being TRBD2 (6 bases). This CDR3 is 14 amino acids long. CDR1 and CDR2 (germline): MDHEN, SYDVKM. Trimming took 5 bases from V and 6 from J, leaving 13 bases between them. CDR3 sequence reads: CASSGAGQAGELFF. The DNA of the CDR3 is TGTGCCAGCAGTGGTGCGGGGCAGGCCGGGGAGCTGTTTTTT.

This clonotype occurred a few times. This chain uses TRBV2 with TRBJ2-2; no firm D call. The V end lost 8 bases, the J end lost 8 bases, and 6 bases lay between the germline ends. Germline V gene sequence: CDR1 SNHLY, CDR2 FYNNEI. The CDR3 spans 10 residues. CDR3 sequence (DNA): TGTGCCAGCCGGCAGGGGGAGCTGTTTTTT. Translating it yields CASRQGELFF. Looking up the rest from reference TRBV2 and TRBJ2-2 gives the full variable domain: EPEVTQTPSHQVTQMGQEVILRCVPISNHLYFYWYRQILGQKVEFLVSFYNNEISEKSEIFDDQFSVERPDGSNFTLKIRSTKLEDSAMYFCASRQGELFFGEGSRLTVL.

A few counts support this clonotype. V usage is TRBV9 and J usage is TRBJ2-5; 8 bases line up with TRBD1. V lost 0 bases, J lost 1 base, and 5 bases stayed unmatched. The length of the CDR3 is 16 residues. The germline V gene encodes CDR1 SGDLS and CDR2 YYNGEE. CDR3 in DNA: TGTGCCAGCAGCGTAGGCAACACAGGGGGCCAAGAGACCCAGTACTTC. This encodes CASSVGNTGGQETQYF.

This clonotype has more than one count but fewer than ten. V gene TRBV5-1 combines with J gene TRBJ1-2, with TRBD1 as a possible D gene (5 bases). CDR1 is SGHRS and CDR2 is YFSETQ in the germline V gene. Trimming left V 5 bases short and J 9 bases short, with 17 bases between. The CDR3 has 13 amino acids. CDR3 nucleotide sequence: TGCGCCAGCAGTTCCGGGACCGAGCAACGCTACACCTTC. Translation: CASSSGTEQRYTF. Looking up the rest from reference TRBV5-1 and TRBJ1-2 gives the full variable domain: KAGVTQTPRYLIKTRGQQVTLSCSPISGHRSVSWYQQTPGQGLQFLFEYFSETQRNKGNFPGRFSGRQFSNSRSEMNVSTLELGDSALYLCASSSGTEQRYTFGSGTRLTVV.

This clonotype has a handful of counts. This chain connects TRBV3-1 to TRBJ2-2; a possible D gene is TRBD2 (6 bases). Germline lookup yields CDR1 LGHDT and CDR2 YNNKEL (reference sequence). The length of the CDR3 is 15 residues. V dropped 3 bases and J dropped 11 bases, with 19 bases sitting between them. CDR3 amino acids: CASSHHSLRGTELFF. CDR3 coding DNA: TGTGCCAGCAGCCATCACTCCCTGAGAGGGACTGAGCTGTTTTTT.

This clonotype was observed a few times. The chain carries TRBV5-1 and TRBJ2-5; D is possibly TRBD1 (6 bases). Germline V gene sequence: CDR1 SGHRS, CDR2 YFSETQ. The length of the CDR3 is 15 residues. V lost 2 bases to trimming and J lost 2 bases, with 13 bases between them. The CDR3: CASSLQGTAQETQYF. CDR3 nucleotides: TGCGCCAGCAGCTTACAGGGTACTGCTCAAGAGACCCAGTACTTC. The complete variable domain, with remaining parts taken from reference TRBV5-1 and TRBJ2-5, reads KAGVTQTPRYLIKTRGQQVTLSCSPISGHRSVSWYQQTPGQGLQFLFEYFSETQRNKGNFPGRFSGRQFSNSRSEMNVSTLELGDSALYLCASSLQGTAQETQYFGPGTRLLVL.

Only a few counts were recorded for this clonotype. V usage is TRBV5-1 and J usage is TRBJ1-1, with 8 bases aligning to TRBD1. The CDR3 contains 16 residues. Germline lookup yields CDR1 SGHRS and CDR2 YFSETQ. The V and J ends lost 2 bases and 0 bases, in that order; junction bases with no gene match: 6. The DNA of the CDR3 is TGCGCCAGCAGCTTTATTCCGGGACAGGTGAACACTGAAGCTTTCTTT. Translating gives CASSFIPGQVNTEAFF.

The chain recombines TRBV11-1 with TRBJ2-6; 8 bases line up with TRBD1. Losses at the gene ends were 5 bases for V and 2 bases for J; bases not matched to a gene: 11. Germline lookup yields CDR1 SGHAT and CDR2 FQDESV (reference sequence). This CDR3 has 18 residues. The CDR3 DNA reads as TGTGCCAGCAGCCCGGGGACAGGCCTAGGGACTGGGGCCAACGTCCTGACTTTC. This encodes CASSPGTGLGTGANVLTF.

This clonotype was seen more than once but under ten times. The rearrangement uses TRBV20-1 and TRBJ2-7, with no clear D. V was shortened by 0 bases and J by 5 bases, with 5 bases between the two germline ends. The CDR3 consists of 11 residues. Germline CDR1 is DFQATT and CDR2 is SNEGSKA (reference sequence). This CDR3 reads CSARDDHEQYF. Written as DNA, the CDR3 is TGCAGTGCTAGAGACGACCACGAGCAGTACTTC.

This clonotype occurred a few times. The chain links TRBV2 to TRBJ2-3; 8 nucleotides agree with TRBD2. Trimming removed 10 bases from V and 0 bases from J; junction bases left unmatched: 6. Germline V CDR1 and CDR2: SNHLY, FYNNEI. This CDR3 has 14 residues. The DNA of the CDR3 is TGTGCCACCTTCCGGGGGGGCAGCACAGATACGCAGTATTTT. Translation: CATFRGGSTDTQYF.

The V and J genes are TRBV20-1 and TRBJ1-5, with 7 bases matching TRBD1. V gave up 3 bases and J gave up 1 base; unmatched junction bases: 6. The CDR3 runs 15 residues. Germline CDR1 DFQATT, CDR2 SNEGSKA (reference sequence). The CDR3 bases are TGCAGTGCTAGCACGACAGGGAGGAGCAATCAGCCCCAGCATTTT. Translating it yields CSASTTGRSNQPQHF.

The sample holds a few counts of this clonotype. The chain recombines TRBV3-1 with TRBJ2-7; TRBD1 is a possible D gene (6 bases). CDR1 and CDR2 from the germline V gene are LGHDT and YNNKEL (reference sequence). CDR3 length equals 14 residues. Trimming shortened V by 2 bases and J by 4 bases, and 12 bases separated the two germline ends. The DNA for the CDR3 is TGTGCCAGCAGCCAATTAACAGGGTCATACGAGCAGTACTTC. Translating it yields CASSQLTGSYEQYF.

This clonotype was detected only a few times. The chain uses TRBV11-2 and TRBJ2-2; possibly TRBD2 for D (6 bases). V shed 1 base and J shed 1 base, with 13 bases lying between them. The CDR3 runs 17 residues. Germline V gene sequence: CDR1 SGHAT, CDR2 FQNNGV. Here the CDR3 DNA reads TGTGCCAGCAGCTTAGTCCCAGGGCGGGGGAACACCGGGGAGCTGTTTTTT. Protein product: CASSLVPGRGNTGELFF.

This clonotype was picked up a small number of times. Germline and junction disagree at one end, which may indicate a read error. The rearrangement links TRBV10-3 to TRBJ1-6, with D possibly being TRBD1 (5 bases). CDR1 ENHRY and CDR2 SYGVKD come from the germline V gene. The CDR3 has 14 residues. In nucleotides, the CDR3 is TGTGCCATCAGAAAGCAGGGAGATAACTCACCCCTCCACTTT. This encodes CAIRKQGDNSPLHF.

The chain is built from TRBV19 and TRBJ2-1; D is possibly TRBD1 (6 bases). This CDR3 comprises 13 residues. The V and J ends lost 6 bases and 3 bases respectively, with 9 bases between them. Per germline, CDR1 LNHDA and CDR2 SQIVND (reference sequence). As DNA, the CDR3 is TGTGCCAGTAGGAGAGGGGGCTACAATGAGCAGTTCTTC. This encodes CASRRGGYNEQFF.

Ten or more counts support this clonotype. This sequence joins TRBV29-1 and TRBJ2-5; weak D call: TRBD1 (6 bases). This CDR3 comprises 13 residues. CDR1 and CDR2 (germline): SQVTM, ANQGSEA. V lost 0 bases, J lost 5 bases, and 10 bases lay in between. Here the CDR3 DNA reads TGCAGCGTTGAAGAGGGACAAGGGGAGACCCAGTACTTC. This encodes CSVEEGQGETQYF.

This clonotype was picked up many times. The chain couples TRBV10-3 to TRBJ2-3; the match to TRBD2 covers 12 bases. Germline V lookup: CDR1 ENHRY, CDR2 SYGVKD. V shed 3 bases, J shed 4 bases, and the junction held 5 bases outside the gene matches. The CDR3 runs 16 residues. The CDR3 DNA reads as TGTGCCATCAGTGACTCTACTAGCGGGAGGTCAGATACGCAGTATTTT. Amino acids: CAISDSTSGRSDTQYF.